This entry features one T cell receptor (beta chain) sequence. The target antigen is unknown. Primers used in a second PCR of roughly 6 to 11 cycles were a sample-barcoded 5' primer and a J-beta primer mix. TCRdb independently ran MiXCR on the 5' RACE reads; one entry per CDR3 protein. Among about a million distinct CDR3 sequences listed, under 50% were seen once. This specimen comes from a study of blood T cells in healthy people across ages. Peripheral blood was drawn, approximately 9.4 milliliters per donor. The V gene lost 4 bases and the J gene lost 5 bases, with 8 bases spanning the gap. CDR3 length equals 12 residues. The germline V gene encodes CDR1 SGHKS and CDR2 YYEKEE (reference sequence). Study findings and constraints: Conclusively comparing naive with antigen-experienced cells was impossible with unsorted PBMCs.

The rearrangement uses TRBV5-5 and TRBJ2-3; no clear D gene. Sequencing was performed on blood. The TCR was taken from a man younger than 40 in good health. The CDR3 reads CASSETIDTQYF. CDR3 nucleotide sequence: TGTGCCAGCAGCGAAACGATAGATACGCAGTATTTT. The full variable domain, its missing parts supplied by reference TRBV5-5 and TRBJ2-3, is DAGVTQSPTHLIKTRGQQVTLRCSPISGHKSVSWYQQVLGQGPQFIFQYYEKEERGRGNFPDRFSARQFPNYSSELNVNALLLGDSALYLCASSETIDTQYFGPGTRLTVL.